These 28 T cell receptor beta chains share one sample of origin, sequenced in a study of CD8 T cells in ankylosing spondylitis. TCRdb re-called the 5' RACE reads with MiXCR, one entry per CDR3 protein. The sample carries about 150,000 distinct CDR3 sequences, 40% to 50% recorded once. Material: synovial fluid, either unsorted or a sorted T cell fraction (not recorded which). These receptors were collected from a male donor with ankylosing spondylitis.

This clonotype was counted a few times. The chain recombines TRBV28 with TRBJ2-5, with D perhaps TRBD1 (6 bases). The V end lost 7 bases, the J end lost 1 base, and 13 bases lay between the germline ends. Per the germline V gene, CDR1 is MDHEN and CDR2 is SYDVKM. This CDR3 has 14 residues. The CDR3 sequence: CASTSDSRQETQYF. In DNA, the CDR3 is TGTGCCAGCACCTCGGACAGTCGCCAAGAGACCCAGTACTTC.

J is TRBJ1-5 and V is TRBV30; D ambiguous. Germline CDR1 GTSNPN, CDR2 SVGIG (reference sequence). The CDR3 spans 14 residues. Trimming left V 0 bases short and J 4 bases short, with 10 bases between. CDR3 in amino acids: CAWSVRVMNQPQHF. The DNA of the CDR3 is TGTGCCTGGAGTGTACGGGTGATGAATCAGCCCCAGCATTTT.

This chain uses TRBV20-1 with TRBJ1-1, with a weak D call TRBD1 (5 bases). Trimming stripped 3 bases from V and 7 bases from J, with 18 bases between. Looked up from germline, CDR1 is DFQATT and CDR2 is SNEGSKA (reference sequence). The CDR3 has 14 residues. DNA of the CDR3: TGCAGTGCTAGGGATCTCCGATGGGACGGTGAAGCTTTCTTT. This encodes CSARDLRWDGEAFF.

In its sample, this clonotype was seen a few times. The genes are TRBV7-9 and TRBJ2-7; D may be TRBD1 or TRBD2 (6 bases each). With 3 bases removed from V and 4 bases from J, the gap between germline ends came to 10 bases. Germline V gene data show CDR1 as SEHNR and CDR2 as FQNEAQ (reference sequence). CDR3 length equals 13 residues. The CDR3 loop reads CASSFGGGYEQYF. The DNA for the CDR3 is TGTGCCAGCAGCTTCGGGGGCGGATACGAGCAGTACTTC. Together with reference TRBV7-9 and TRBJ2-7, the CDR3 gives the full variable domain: DTGVSQNPRHKITKRGQNVTFRCDPISEHNRLYWYRQTLGQGPEFLTYFQNEAQLEKSRLLSDRFSAERPKGSFSTLEIQRTEQGDSAMYLCASSFGGGYEQYFGPGTRLTVT.

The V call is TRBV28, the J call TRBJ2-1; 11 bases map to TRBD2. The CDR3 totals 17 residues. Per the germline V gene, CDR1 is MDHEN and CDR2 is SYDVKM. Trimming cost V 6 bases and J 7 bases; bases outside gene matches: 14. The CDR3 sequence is CASSYTPGLAGGNEQFF. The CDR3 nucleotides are TGTGCCAGCAGCTACACCCCCGGGCTAGCGGGAGGAAATGAGCAGTTCTTC.

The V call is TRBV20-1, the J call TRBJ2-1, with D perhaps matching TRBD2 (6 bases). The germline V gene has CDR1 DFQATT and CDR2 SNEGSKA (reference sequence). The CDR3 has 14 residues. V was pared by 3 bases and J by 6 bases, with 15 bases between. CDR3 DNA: TGCAGTGCTAGCGGGAGAACGTGGGGCAATGAGCAGTTCTTC. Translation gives CSASGRTWGNEQFF.

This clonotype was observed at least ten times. CDR3 amino acids: CATFGSGNYEQYF. The CDR3 DNA follows: TGTGCCACCTTCGGTAGCGGAAACTACGAGCAGTACTTC. The chain carries TRBV28 and TRBJ2-7, with D possibly TRBD2 on 6 matching bases. Per germline, CDR1 MDHEN and CDR2 SYDVKM. The CDR3 is made up of 13 amino acids. The V end lost 10 bases, the J end lost 3 bases, and 16 bases lay between the germline ends.

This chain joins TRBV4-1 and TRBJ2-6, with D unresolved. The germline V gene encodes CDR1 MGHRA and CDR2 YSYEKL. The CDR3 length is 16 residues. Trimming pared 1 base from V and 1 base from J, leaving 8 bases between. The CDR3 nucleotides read TGCGCCAGCAGCCAAGTGTTTGGGTCTGGGGCCAACGTCCTGACTTTC. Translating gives CASSQVFGSGANVLTF.

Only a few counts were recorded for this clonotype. The CDR3 loop reads CASSFDGASPLHF. The CDR3 DNA sequence: TGTGCCAGCAGCTTCGACGGGGCCTCACCCCTCCACTTT. The V call is TRBV7-9, the J call TRBJ1-6; tentatively, D is TRBD1 (5 bases). Trimming shortened V by 3 bases and J by 10 bases, and 10 bases separated the two germline ends. Germline-derived CDR1 and CDR2 are SEHNR and FQNEAQ (reference sequence). The CDR3 has 13 residues. Drawing the rest from reference TRBV7-9 and TRBJ1-6, the complete variable domain is DTGVSQNPRHKITKRGQNVTFRCDPISEHNRLYWYRQTLGQGPEFLTYFQNEAQLEKSRLLSDRFSAERPKGSFSTLEIQRTEQGDSAMYLCASSFDGASPLHFGNGTRLTVT.

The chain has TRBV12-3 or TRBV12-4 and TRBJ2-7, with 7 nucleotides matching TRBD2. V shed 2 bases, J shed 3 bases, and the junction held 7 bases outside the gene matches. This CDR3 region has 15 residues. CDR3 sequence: CASSLSREERYEQYF. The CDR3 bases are TGTGCCAGCAGTTTATCACGGGAGGAACGCTACGAGCAGTACTTC.

This CDR3 is CASSLADRRRYEQYF. CDR3 coding DNA: TGCGCCAGCAGCTTGGCCGACAGGCGCAGATACGAGCAGTACTTC. The chain has TRBV5-1 and TRBJ2-7; a possible D gene is TRBD1 (6 bases). V shed 0 bases and J shed 4 bases, with 14 bases lying between them. Germline loops: CDR1 SGHRS, CDR2 YFSETQ. The CDR3 spans 15 residues.

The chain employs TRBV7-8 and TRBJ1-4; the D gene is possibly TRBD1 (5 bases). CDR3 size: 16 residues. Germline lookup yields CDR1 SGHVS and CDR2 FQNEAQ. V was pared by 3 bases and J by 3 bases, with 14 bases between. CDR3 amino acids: CASSLVVGAPNEKLFF. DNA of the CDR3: TGTGCCAGCAGCTTGGTAGTCGGGGCTCCTAATGAAAAACTGTTTTTT.

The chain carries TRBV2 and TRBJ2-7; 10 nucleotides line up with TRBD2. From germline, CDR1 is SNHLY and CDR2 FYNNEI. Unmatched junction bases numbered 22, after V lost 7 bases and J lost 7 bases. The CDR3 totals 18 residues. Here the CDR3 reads CASNGSPGGLAGEGEQYF. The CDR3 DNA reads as TGTGCCAGCAATGGGTCCCCTGGGGGTCTAGCGGGAGAGGGAGAGCAGTACTTC. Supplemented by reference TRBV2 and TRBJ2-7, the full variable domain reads EPEVTQTPSHQVTQMGQEVILRCVPISNHLYFYWYRQILGQKVEFLVSFYNNEISEKSEIFDDQFSVERPDGSNFTLKIRSTKLEDSAMYFCASNGSPGGLAGEGEQYFGPGTRLTVT.

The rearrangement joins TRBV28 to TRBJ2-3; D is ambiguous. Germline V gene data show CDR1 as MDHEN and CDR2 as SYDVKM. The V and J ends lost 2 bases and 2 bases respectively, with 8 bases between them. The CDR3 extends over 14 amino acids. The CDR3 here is CASSLVQLTDTQYF. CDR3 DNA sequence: TGTGCCAGCAGTTTAGTACAGCTCACAGATACGCAGTATTTT.

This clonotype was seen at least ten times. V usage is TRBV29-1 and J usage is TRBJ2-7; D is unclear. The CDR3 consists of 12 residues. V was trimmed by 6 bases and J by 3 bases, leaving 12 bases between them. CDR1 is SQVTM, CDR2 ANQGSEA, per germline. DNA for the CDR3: TGCAGCGTCGGTACTGATTACTACGAGCAGTACTTC. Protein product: CSVGTDYYEQYF.

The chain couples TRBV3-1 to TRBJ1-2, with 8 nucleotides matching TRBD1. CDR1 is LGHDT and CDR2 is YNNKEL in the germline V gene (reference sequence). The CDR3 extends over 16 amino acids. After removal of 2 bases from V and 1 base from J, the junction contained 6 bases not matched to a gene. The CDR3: CASSQKMGQDNYGYTF. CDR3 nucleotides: TGTGCCAGCAGCCAAAAAATGGGACAGGATAACTATGGCTACACCTTC.

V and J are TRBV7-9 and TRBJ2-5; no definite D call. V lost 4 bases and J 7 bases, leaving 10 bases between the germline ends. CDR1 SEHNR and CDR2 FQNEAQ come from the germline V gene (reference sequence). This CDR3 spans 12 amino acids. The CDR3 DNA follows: TGTGCCAGCAGCTCCGACTTTGTGACCCAGTACTTC. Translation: CASSSDFVTQYF.

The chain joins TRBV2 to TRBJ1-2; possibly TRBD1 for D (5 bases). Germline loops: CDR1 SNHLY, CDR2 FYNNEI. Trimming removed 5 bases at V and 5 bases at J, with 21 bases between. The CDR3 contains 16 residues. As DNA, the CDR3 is TGTGCCAGCAGTTCTTGGGGCAGCGCCCGACTATATGGCTACACCTTC. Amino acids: CASSSWGSARLYGYTF.

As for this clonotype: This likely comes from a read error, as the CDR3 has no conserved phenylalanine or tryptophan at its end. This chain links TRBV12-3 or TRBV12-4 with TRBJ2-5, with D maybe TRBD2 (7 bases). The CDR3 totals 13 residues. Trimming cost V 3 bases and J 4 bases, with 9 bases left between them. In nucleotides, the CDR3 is TGTGCCAGCAGTTTGCGGGGGCCAGAGACCCAGTACTCC. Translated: CASSLRGPETQYS.

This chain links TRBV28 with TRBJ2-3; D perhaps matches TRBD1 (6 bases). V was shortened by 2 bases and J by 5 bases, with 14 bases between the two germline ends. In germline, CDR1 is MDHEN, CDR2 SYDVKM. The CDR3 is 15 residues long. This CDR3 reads CASSLIVQGRDTQYF. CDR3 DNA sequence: TGTGCCAGCAGTTTAATAGTACAGGGTAGAGATACGCAGTATTTT.

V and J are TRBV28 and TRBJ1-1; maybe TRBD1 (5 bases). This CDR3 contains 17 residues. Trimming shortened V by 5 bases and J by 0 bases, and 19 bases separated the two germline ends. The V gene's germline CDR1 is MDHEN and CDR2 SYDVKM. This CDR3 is CASSTNPGNGLNTEAFF. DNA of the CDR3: TGTGCCAGCAGTACTAACCCAGGGAACGGCTTGAACACTGAAGCTTTCTTT.

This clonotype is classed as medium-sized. The CDR3 DNA sequence: TGCGCCAGCAGACCCCCCTCGGGCACTGAAGCTTTCTTT. Protein sequence: CASRPPSGTEAFF. The chain employs TRBV5-1 and TRBJ1-1; no clear D. Germline values: CDR1 SGHRS, CDR2 YFSETQ. V lost 5 bases, J lost 4 bases, and 12 bases lay in between. The CDR3 runs to 13 residues.

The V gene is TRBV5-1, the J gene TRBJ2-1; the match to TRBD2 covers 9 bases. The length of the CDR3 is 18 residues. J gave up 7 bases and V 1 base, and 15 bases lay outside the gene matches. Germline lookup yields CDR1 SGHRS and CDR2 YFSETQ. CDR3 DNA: TGCGCCAGCAGCTTGCCGAACGTTAGCGGGAGCATTAGGAATGAGCAGTTCTTC. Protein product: CASSLPNVSGSIRNEQFF. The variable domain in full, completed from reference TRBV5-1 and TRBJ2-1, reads KAGVTQTPRYLIKTRGQQVTLSCSPISGHRSVSWYQQTPGQGLQFLFEYFSETQRNKGNFPGRFSGRQFSNSRSEMNVSTLELGDSALYLCASSLPNVSGSIRNEQFFGPGTRLTVL.

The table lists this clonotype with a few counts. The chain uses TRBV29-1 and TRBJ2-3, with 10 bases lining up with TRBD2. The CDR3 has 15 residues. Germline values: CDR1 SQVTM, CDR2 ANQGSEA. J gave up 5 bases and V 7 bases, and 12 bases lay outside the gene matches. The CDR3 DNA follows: TGCAGCGCACCCCTAGCGGGAGACCAGCAAGATACGCAGTATTTT. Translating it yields CSAPLAGDQQDTQYF.

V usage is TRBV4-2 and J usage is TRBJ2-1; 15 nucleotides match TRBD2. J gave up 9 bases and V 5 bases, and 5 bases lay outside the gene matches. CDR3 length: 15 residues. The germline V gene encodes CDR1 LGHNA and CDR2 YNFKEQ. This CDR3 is CASSKGLAGGSEQFF. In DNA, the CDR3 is TGTGCCAGCAGCAAAGGACTAGCGGGGGGGAGTGAGCAGTTCTTC.

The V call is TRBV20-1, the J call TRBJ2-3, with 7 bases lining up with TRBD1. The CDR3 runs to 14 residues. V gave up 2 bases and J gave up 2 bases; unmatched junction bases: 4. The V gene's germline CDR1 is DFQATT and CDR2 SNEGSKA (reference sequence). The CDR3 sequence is CSARTGATTDTQYF. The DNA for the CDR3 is TGCAGTGCTAGAACAGGGGCCACCACAGATACGCAGTATTTT.

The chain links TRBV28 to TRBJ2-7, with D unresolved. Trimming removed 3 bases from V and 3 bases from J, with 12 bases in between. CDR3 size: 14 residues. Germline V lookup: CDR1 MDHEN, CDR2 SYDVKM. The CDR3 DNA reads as TGTGCCAGCAGTTTTCGTGGGATTGGCTACGAGCAGTACTTC. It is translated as CASSFRGIGYEQYF.

CDR3 amino acids: CASTPSGGPRPPLHF. The CDR3 nucleotides read TGTGCCAGCACCCCTTCGGGCGGCCCTCGCCCACCCCTCCACTTT. The chain carries TRBV2 and TRBJ1-6; D gene unclear. The length of the CDR3 is 15 residues. Germline lookup yields CDR1 SNHLY and CDR2 FYNNEI. Between the trimmed V and J ends, which lost 7 bases and 11 bases, there was a span of 21 bases.